This T cell receptor (beta chain) was identified during a study of cytomegalovirus exposure and HLA in healthy donors. The PCR was carried out with 60 Vbeta primers and 13 Jbeta primers. Source study methods: Later work found tens of millions of unique TCR beta chains, with approximately 12 million shared. Sequencing was performed with immunoSEQ multiplex PCR; in TCRdb, only in-frame clones are kept and a portion is missing. V, J and clone size derive from that table, while D and trimming were established from the DNA sequence. Its table records roughly 69,000 clones. This CDR3 has 14 residues. Germline assignment: CDR1 MGHDK and CDR2 SYGVNS. V lost 4 bases and J 2 bases, leaving 11 bases between the germline ends.

Material: PBMCs. This sequence was found in a woman in her twenties or thirties in good health and CMV-seronegative. This rearrangement joins TRBV25-1 to TRBJ1-2; weak D call: TRBD1 (6 bases). The CDR3 region is CASSGGRGNYGYTF. The DNA of the CDR3 is TGTGCCAGCAGTGGGGGGAGGGGGAACTATGGCTACACCTTC.